This T cell receptor (beta chain) was retrieved from a study of cytomegalovirus exposure and HLA in healthy donors. The study, taken as a whole, reports: TCR beta V- and J-gene trimming, according to a later analysis, was linked to a missense DCLRE1C variant.

Germline CDR1 is MGHRA and CDR2 is YSYEKL. The CDR3 is made up of 16 amino acids. V dropped 4 bases and J dropped 3; count of bases not matched to a gene: 7. PCR amplification relied on 60 Vbeta primers (plus 13 Jbeta primers). Sequencing used immunoSEQ multiplex PCR; TCRdb keeps in-frame clones, though not all of them. The sample has around 210,000 clones, 70% to 90% seen once. With respect to this clone: What it recognizes is unknown.

What was sequenced was PBMCs. The genes are TRBV4-1 and TRBJ2-1; 9 bases are shared with TRBD2. The origin of this receptor is a girl aged 2 to 10 in good health and CMV-seronegative. The CDR3 loop is CASSLILAGDYNEQFF. In DNA form, the CDR3 reads TGCGCCAGCAGCCTTATCTTAGCGGGGGACTACAATGAGCAGTTCTTC.